These 20 T cell receptor beta chains were all obtained from the same sample, sequenced in a study of breast tumors, draining lymph nodes, adjacent tissues. Axillary draining lymph nodes of breast cancer patients supplied the node samples. Via MiXCR, TCRdb re-called the multiplex PCR reads, giving one row per CDR3 protein. There are about 170,000 distinct CDR3 sequences in the sample; around a third occur only once, and more than 3.5% lies in the top ten. Sequencing was done on a sample of axillary lymph node tissue. The source of these receptors is a female donor with breast cancer. Some clones in this sample may be carry-over from other donors' samples.

The chain employs TRBV18 and TRBJ2-4, with 10 bases lining up with TRBD1. V dropped 2 bases and J dropped 8; count of bases not matched to a gene: 3. The germline V gene encodes CDR1 KGHSH and CDR2 LQKENI. This CDR3 contains 14 residues. CDR3 loop: CASSPEGTGDIQYF. CDR3 bases: TGTGCCAGCTCACCAGAAGGGACAGGGGACATTCAGTACTTC. Variable domain in full (rest from reference TRBV18 and TRBJ2-4): NAGVMQNPRHLVRRRGQEARLRCSPMKGHSHVYWYRQLPEEGLKFMVYLQKENIIDESGMPKERFSAEFPKEGPSILRIQQVVRGDSAAYFCASSPEGTGDIQYFGAGTRLSVL.

J is TRBJ2-1 and V is TRBV20-1, with TRBD1 matching over 11 bases. The CDR3 has 17 residues. V shed 4 bases, J shed 2 bases, and the junction held 10 bases outside the gene matches. Germline V gene lookup returns CDR1 DFQATT and CDR2 SNEGSKA (reference sequence). CDR3: CSANGDRGATTYNEQFF. As DNA, the CDR3 is TGCAGTGCTAACGGGGACAGGGGGGCAACCACCTACAATGAGCAGTTCTTC.

J is TRBJ2-3 and V is TRBV4-3; 8 positions agree with TRBD2. The CDR3 loop spans 16 amino acids. V trimming: 0 bases; J trimming: 6 bases; junction bases outside the gene matches: 8. The germline gives CDR1 LGHNA, CDR2 YSLEER. CDR3 in amino acids: CASSQELVSGEDTQYF. CDR3 bases: TGCGCCAGCAGCCAAGAACTTGTTAGCGGGGAGGATACGCAGTATTTT.

About this clonotype: At one of its ends the junction is not consistent with the germline gene, which may arise from a read error. The chain combines TRBV7-9 with TRBJ1-4; 7 bases are a match to TRBD1. Germline V lookup: CDR1 SEHNR, CDR2 FQNEAQ (reference sequence). This CDR3 comprises 13 residues. CDR3 loop: CASSRPGTETLFF. Here the CDR3 DNA reads TGTGCCAGCAGCCGGCCCGGGACAGAAACACTGTTTTTT.

This clonotype was seen repeatedly, ten times or more. The V call is TRBV19, the J call TRBJ2-3, with D possibly TRBD2 on 5 matching bases. The V gene lost 10 bases and the J gene lost 1 base, with 21 bases spanning the gap. The V gene's germline CDR1 is LNHDA and CDR2 SQIVND (reference sequence). There are 16 residues in the CDR3. The chain's CDR3 is CATPMNQRRRTDTQYF. Written as DNA, the CDR3 is TGTGCCACCCCAATGAACCAGCGGAGACGCACAGATACGCAGTATTTT. The full variable domain, its missing parts supplied by reference TRBV19 and TRBJ2-3, is DGGITQSPKYLFRKEGQNVTLSCEQNLNHDAMYWYRQDPGQGLRLIYYSQIVNDFQKGDIAEGYSVSREKKESFPLTVTSAQKNPTAFYLCATPMNQRRRTDTQYFGPGTRLTVL.

On this clonotype itself: No conserved phenylalanine or tryptophan ends this CDR3, so it is likely a read error. The DNA is left out, because the CDR3 cannot be placed on it with certainty; the CDR3 is given as TCRdb lists it. The rearrangement uses TRBV5-1 and TRBJ1-5; no DNA check was done on the table's D call, TRBD1. Germline V gives CDR1 SGHRS, CDR2 YFSETQ. The length of the CDR3 is 16 amino acids, counting both ends. CDR3 residues: CASSQAQDIAISPSQS.

A word on this clonotype: Because it lacks the conserved phenylalanine or tryptophan at the end, this CDR3 is likely a read error. CDR3 nucleotides: TGTGCCAGCAGTTCCCTCGGGGGGAGGGAGACCCAGTACTCC. Protein product: CASSSLGGRETQYS. The rearrangement links TRBV27 to TRBJ2-5; the match to TRBD2 covers 7 bases. Germline CDR1 reads MNHEY; CDR2 reads SMNVEV (reference sequence). The CDR3 sequence is 14 residues long. Unmatched junction bases numbered 7, after V lost 4 bases and J lost 5 bases.

This chain connects TRBV7-6 to TRBJ2-1; 7 nucleotides line up with TRBD2. The CDR3 runs to 16 residues. Per germline, CDR1 SGHVS and CDR2 FNYEAQ. CDR3 in amino acids: CARDSPGTTGGNEQFF. CDR3 nucleotides: TGTGCTAGAGATTCCCCCGGGACTACCGGGGGCAATGAGCAGTTCTTC.

The gene calls are TRBV4-1 and TRBJ2-4; a weak D match, TRBD2 (5 bases). CDR3 size: 17 residues. CDR1 and CDR2 from the germline V gene are MGHRA and YSYEKL. Trimming stripped 0 bases from V and 6 bases from J, with 18 bases between. The CDR3 protein is CASSQDLSSGIGNIQYF. CDR3 coding DNA: TGCGCCAGCAGCCAAGATCTTTCGTCGGGGATCGGAAACATTCAGTACTTC.

The chain combines TRBV5-1 with TRBJ2-6; 11 bases align to TRBD1. This CDR3 comprises 18 residues. Trimming at V came to 4 bases and at J to 0 bases, leaving 6 bases not matched to a gene. The germline gives CDR1 SGHRS, CDR2 YFSETQ. CDR3: CASSGTGTGGSGANVLTF. In nucleotides, the CDR3 is TGCGCCAGCAGCGGCACCGGGACAGGGGGCTCTGGGGCCAACGTCCTGACTTTC.

This clonotype was found many times. The chain combines TRBV5-8 with TRBJ2-2; D uncertain. Germline assignment: CDR1 SGHTS and CDR2 YDEGEE. The V gene lost 4 bases and the J gene lost 4 bases, with 17 bases spanning the gap. This CDR3 is 16 amino acids long. The CDR3 spells CASSLVIGIGTGELFF. DNA of the CDR3: TGTGCCAGCAGCCTCGTCATAGGAATTGGCACCGGGGAGCTGTTTTTT. Full variable domain (outside the CDR3, taken from reference TRBV5-8 and TRBJ2-2): EAGVTQSPTHLIKTRGQQATLRCSPISGHTSVYWYQQALGLGLQFLLWYDEGEERNRGNFPPRFSGRQFPNYSSELNVNALELEDSALYLCASSLVIGIGTGELFFGEGSRLTVL.

Notes on this clonotype: Just one base apart from a much larger clone, this may be a read error. The gene calls are TRBV12-3 or TRBV12-4 and TRBJ1-2, with 7 bases aligning to TRBD1. The CDR3 is 12 residues long. CDR3 coding DNA: TGTGCCAGTTCGACAGGGATCGATGGCTACGCCTTC. It encodes CASSTGIDGYAF.

The rearrangement links TRBV3-1 to TRBJ2-1; no clear D gene. The germline CDR1 and CDR2 sequences are LGHDT and YNNKEL (reference sequence). Trimming shortened V by 2 bases and J by 1 base, and 9 bases separated the two germline ends. This CDR3 is built from 15 residues. In nucleotides, the CDR3 is TGTGCCAGCAGCCAATTGACGGGTTCCTACAATGAGCAGTTCTTC. This codes for CASSQLTGSYNEQFF.

The chain is built from TRBV7-9 and TRBJ2-7; 9 nucleotides line up with TRBD1. After removal of 5 bases from V and 5 bases from J, the junction contained 13 bases not matched to a gene. The CDR3 length is 16 residues. Germline loops: CDR1 SEHNR, CDR2 FQNEAQ (reference sequence). The CDR3 is CASSTNRDRVFDEQYF. The CDR3 bases are TGTGCCAGCAGCACGAACCGGGACAGGGTTTTCGACGAGCAGTACTTC. Looking up the rest from reference TRBV7-9 and TRBJ2-7 gives the full variable domain: DTGVSQNPRHKITKRGQNVTFRCDPISEHNRLYWYRQTLGQGPEFLTYFQNEAQLEKSRLLSDRFSAERPKGSFSTLEIQRTEQGDSAMYLCASSTNRDRVFDEQYFGPGTRLTVT.

This clonotype was recorded at least ten times. J is TRBJ2-7 and V is TRBV2; 9 bases map to TRBD2. Germline lookup yields CDR1 SNHLY and CDR2 FYNNEI. This CDR3 has 14 amino acids. V gave up 3 bases and J gave up 3 bases; unmatched junction bases: 3. The CDR3 DNA follows: TGTGCCAGCAGTGAGGCGGGGGGGTACTACGAGCAGTACTTC. Translating gives CASSEAGGYYEQYF.

This clonotype was picked up many times. The chain employs TRBV6-2 or TRBV6-3 and TRBJ2-7; 7 bases agree with TRBD1. Germline CDR1 is MNHEY and CDR2 is SVGEGT. This CDR3 has 13 amino acids. V was clipped by 6 bases and J by 6 bases; unmatched bases: 8. The CDR3 region has the DNA TGTGCCAGCAGGGACAGACAGGGCGGCGAGCAGTACTTC. Its translation is CASRDRQGGEQYF.

This clonotype was counted at least ten times. The rearrangement uses TRBV27 and TRBJ2-1; 9 bases fit TRBD1. V lost 6 bases and J lost 8; bases outside the gene matches: 5. From germline, CDR1 is MNHEY and CDR2 SMNVEV (reference sequence). The CDR3 contains 13 residues. CDR3 sequence: CASRRTGAYEQFF. CDR3 sequence (DNA): TGTGCCAGCAGAAGGACAGGGGCTTATGAGCAGTTCTTC.

This chain connects TRBV9 to TRBJ1-1, with D unclear. The CDR3 has 16 amino acids. V lost 0 bases and J 3 bases, leaving 15 bases between the germline ends. Germline values: CDR1 SGDLS, CDR2 YYNGEE. The CDR3 region is CASSVAGVADDTEAFF. CDR3 coding DNA: TGTGCCAGCAGCGTAGCGGGAGTGGCGGACGACACTGAAGCTTTCTTT.

This clonotype came up many times. This sequence joins TRBV5-8 and TRBJ1-5, with D maybe TRBD1 (6 bases). The CDR3 is 15 amino acids. Germline V CDR1 and CDR2: SGHTS, YDEGEE. V was shortened by 4 bases and J by 4 bases, with 15 bases between the two germline ends. DNA for the CDR3: TGTGCCAGCAGCGTCGCCGGGGGCGGGAATCAGCCCCAGCATTTT. Translated: CASSVAGGGNQPQHF.

Many counts were recorded for this clonotype. DNA of the CDR3: TGTGCCAGCAGCTTCTCCGGTTCAGCGGGGGGAGACCAGTACTTC. The encoded protein is CASSFSGSAGGDQYF. The chain couples TRBV5-8 to TRBJ2-5, with 9 bases matching TRBD2. Germline loops: CDR1 SGHTS, CDR2 YDEGEE. The CDR3 runs to 15 residues. V lost 2 bases, J lost 10 bases, and 12 bases stayed unmatched.